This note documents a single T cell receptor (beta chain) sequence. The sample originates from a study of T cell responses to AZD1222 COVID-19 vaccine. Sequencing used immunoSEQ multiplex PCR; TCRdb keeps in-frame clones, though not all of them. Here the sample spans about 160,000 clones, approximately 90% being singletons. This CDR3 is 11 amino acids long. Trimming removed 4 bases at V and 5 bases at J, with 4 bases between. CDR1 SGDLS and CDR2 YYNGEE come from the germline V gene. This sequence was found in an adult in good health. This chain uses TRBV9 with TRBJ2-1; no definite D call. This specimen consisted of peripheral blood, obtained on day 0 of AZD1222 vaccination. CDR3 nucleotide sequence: TGTGCCAGCAGCCTTGACAATGAGCAGTTCTTC. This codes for CASSLDNEQFF.